The sequence of this T cell receptor (beta chain) was determined in a study of PD-1 blockade in classical Hodgkin lymphoma. Germline values: CDR1 LNHDA, CDR2 SQIVND (reference sequence). V shed 6 bases, J shed 7 bases, and the junction held 12 bases outside the gene matches. There are 16 residues in the CDR3. Generated by immunoSEQ multiplex PCR, the TCRdb table keeps only in-frame clones and is missing some. The sample consists of 75,000 to 100,000 clones, roughly 76% of them appearing once. Whole-study findings and limits: Nivolumab starters within 1 year of ASCT were excluded. Before treatment, TCR diversity in newly diagnosed patients was reportedly lower than in healthy donors.

Each of the patients experienced relapse following autologous stem cell transplantation, and their brentuximab vedotin exposure differed. Relapsed/refractory classical Hodgkin lymphoma patients had complete, partial or progressive responses. Only a few counts were recorded for this clone. As yet, its antigen is unknown. Specimen: peripheral blood mononuclear cells (PBMCs), collected before the second cycle of nivolumab. This receptor was identified in a human donor with classical Hodgkin lymphoma. The chain carries TRBV19 and TRBJ2-2; 9 bases are shared with TRBD2. In nucleotides, the CDR3 is TGTGCCAGTAGAACTCTTATGCGGGAGGGGGTCGGGGAGCTGTTTTTT. It translates to CASRTLMREGVGELFF.